The sequence of this T cell receptor beta chain was determined in a study of blood T cell repertoires in COVID-19. Study information: Samples taken during acute and convalescent COVID-19 were collected in the United States, Italy and Spain. The analysed material was cDNA or gDNA that came from T cells, B-cell-depleted T cells, or PBMCs.

Trimming took 3 bases from V and 6 from J; bases not matched to a gene: 7. Germline lookup yields CDR1 SQVTM and CDR2 ANQGSEA. CDR3 length equals 13 residues. How the authors handled the data: Amplification of reference gene primers provided the estimated nucleated cell counts. Profiled with immunoSEQ multiplex PCR; TCRdb holds only in-frame clones, not every one. V, J and clone size derive from that table, while D and trimming were established from the DNA sequence. The sample records some 78,000 clones, about 90% being singletons. The chain has TRBV29-1 and TRBJ2-7; TRBD2 agrees at 8 bases. This clonotype was sampled from a woman in her forties or fifties in a cohort sampled during active COVID-19. The sample taken for sequencing was peripheral blood. DNA of the CDR3: TGCAGCGTTGAGGGGACTAGTACAGGCGAGCAGTACTTC. Residues: CSVEGTSTGEQYF.